This T cell receptor (beta chain) was recovered during a study of PD-1 blockade in classical Hodgkin lymphoma. The repertoire was sequenced with immunoSEQ multiplex PCR; TCRdb's copy has only in-frame clones and lacks some. The data show roughly 100,000 clones, approximately 94% seen once. As regards this clone: Its antigen is still unknown.

Study-level results: Whoever responded completely had baseline diversity much like that seen in newly diagnosed patients.

The sample's time point: cycle 4 day 1 (C4D1), after around six weeks of nivolumab. The patients all showed relapse after autologous stem cell transplantation, while their brentuximab vedotin exposure varied. Germline V gene data show CDR1 as MDHEN and CDR2 as SYDVKM. V was clipped by 3 bases and J by 6 bases; unmatched bases: 16. This CDR3 has 19 amino acids. The genes are TRBV28 and TRBJ2-2; TRBD2 aligns across 10 bases. The sequence came from a human donor with classical Hodgkin lymphoma. The sample was peripheral blood mononuclear cells (PBMCs), taken before the fourth cycle of nivolumab. The CDR3 coding sequence is TGTGCCAGCAGTTTGGGGGGGACTAGCGAACTTAGAGGGGCCGGGGAGCTGTTTTTT. Encoded protein: CASSLGGTSELRGAGELFF.